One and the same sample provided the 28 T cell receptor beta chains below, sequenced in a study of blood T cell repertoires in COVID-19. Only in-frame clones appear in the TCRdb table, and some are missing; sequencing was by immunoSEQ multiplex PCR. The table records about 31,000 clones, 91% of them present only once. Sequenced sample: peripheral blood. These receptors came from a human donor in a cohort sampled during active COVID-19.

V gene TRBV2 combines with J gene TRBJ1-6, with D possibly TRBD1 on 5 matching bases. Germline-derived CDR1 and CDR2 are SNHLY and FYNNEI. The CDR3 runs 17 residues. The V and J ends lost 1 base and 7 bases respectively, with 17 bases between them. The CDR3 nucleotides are TGTGCCAGCAGTGAAGAGGGCAGTGGGGCGGGGAATTCACCCCTCCACTTT. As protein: CASSEEGSGAGNSPLHF.

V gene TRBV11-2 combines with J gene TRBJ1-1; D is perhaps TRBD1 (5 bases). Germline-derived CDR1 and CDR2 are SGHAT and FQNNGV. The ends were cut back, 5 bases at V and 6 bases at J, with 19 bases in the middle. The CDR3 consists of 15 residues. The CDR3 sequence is CASSPMGLTPAEAFF. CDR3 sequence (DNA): TGTGCCAGCAGCCCCATGGGGCTTACCCCCGCTGAAGCTTTCTTT.

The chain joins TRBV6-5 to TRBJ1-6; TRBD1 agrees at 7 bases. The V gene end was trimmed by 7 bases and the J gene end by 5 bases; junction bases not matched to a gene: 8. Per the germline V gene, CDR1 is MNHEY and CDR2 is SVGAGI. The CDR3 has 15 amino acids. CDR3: CASTLQTGNNSPLHF. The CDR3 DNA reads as TGTGCCAGCACCCTCCAGACAGGGAATAATTCACCCCTCCACTTT.

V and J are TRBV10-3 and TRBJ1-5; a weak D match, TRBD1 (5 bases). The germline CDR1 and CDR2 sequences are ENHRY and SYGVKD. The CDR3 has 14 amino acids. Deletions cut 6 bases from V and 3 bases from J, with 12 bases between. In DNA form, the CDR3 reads TGTGCCATCAGCGGTATCAGGGACAATCAGCCCCAGCATTTT. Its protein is CAISGIRDNQPQHF.

The CDR3 DNA follows: TGTGCCAGCAGTAAGTTAGCGGGGGGGCTAGGCGAGCAGTACGTC. Translating it yields CASSKLAGGLGEQYV. The V gene is TRBV6-6, the J gene TRBJ2-7; 11 bases are shared with TRBD2. After removal of 5 bases from V and 6 bases from J, the junction contained 9 bases not matched to a gene. Germline CDR1 reads MNHNY; CDR2 reads SVGAGI (reference sequence). The CDR3 totals 15 residues.

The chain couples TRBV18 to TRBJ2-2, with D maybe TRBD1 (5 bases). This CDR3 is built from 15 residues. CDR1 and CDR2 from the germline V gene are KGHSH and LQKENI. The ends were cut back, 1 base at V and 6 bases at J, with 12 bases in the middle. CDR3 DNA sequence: TGTGCCAGCTCACCACAGGGGTCTCCGGCCGGGGAGCTGTTTTTT. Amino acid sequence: CASSPQGSPAGELFF.

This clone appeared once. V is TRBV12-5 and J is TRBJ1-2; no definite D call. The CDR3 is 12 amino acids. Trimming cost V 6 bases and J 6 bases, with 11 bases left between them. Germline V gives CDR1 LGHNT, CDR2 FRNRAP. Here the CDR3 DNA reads TGTGCTAGTGGCCTTCTCTCTGATGGCTACACCTTC. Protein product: CASGLLSDGYTF.

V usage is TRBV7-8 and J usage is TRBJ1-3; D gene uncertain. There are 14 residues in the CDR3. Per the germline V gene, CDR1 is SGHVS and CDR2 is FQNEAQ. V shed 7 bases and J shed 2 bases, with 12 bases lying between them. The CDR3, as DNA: TGTGCCAGCACCCTACTTATTCCTGGAAACACCATATATTTT. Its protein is CASTLLIPGNTIYF.

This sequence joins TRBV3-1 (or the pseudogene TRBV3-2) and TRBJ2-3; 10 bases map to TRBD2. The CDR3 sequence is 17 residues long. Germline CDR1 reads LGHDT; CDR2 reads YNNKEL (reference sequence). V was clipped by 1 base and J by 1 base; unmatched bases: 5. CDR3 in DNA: TGTGCCAGCAGCCAAGGCCCCGGGACTAGCGGCACAGATACGCAGTATTTT. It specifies CASSQGPGTSGTDTQYF.

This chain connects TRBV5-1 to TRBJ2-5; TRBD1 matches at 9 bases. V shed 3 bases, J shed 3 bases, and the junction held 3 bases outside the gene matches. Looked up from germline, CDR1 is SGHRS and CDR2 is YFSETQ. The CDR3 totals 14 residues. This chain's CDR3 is CASSSRDREETQYF. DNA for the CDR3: TGCGCCAGCAGCTCCCGGGACAGGGAAGAGACCCAGTACTTC. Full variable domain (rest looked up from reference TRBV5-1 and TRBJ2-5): KAGVTQTPRYLIKTRGQQVTLSCSPISGHRSVSWYQQTPGQGLQFLFEYFSETQRNKGNFPGRFSGRQFSNSRSEMNVSTLELGDSALYLCASSSRDREETQYFGPGTRLLVL.

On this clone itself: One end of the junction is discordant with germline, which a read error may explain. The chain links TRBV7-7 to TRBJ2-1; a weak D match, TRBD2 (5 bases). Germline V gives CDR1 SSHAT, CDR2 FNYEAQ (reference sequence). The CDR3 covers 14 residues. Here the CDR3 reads CASSEGLEYNEQFF. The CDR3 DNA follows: TGTGCTAGCAGCGAGGGTTTGGAATACAATGAGCAGTTCTTC.

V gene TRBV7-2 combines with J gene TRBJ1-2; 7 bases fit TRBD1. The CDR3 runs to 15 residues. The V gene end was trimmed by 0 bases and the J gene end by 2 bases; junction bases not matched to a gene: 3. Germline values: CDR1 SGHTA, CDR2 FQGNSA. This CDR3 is CASSLAAGGNYGYTF. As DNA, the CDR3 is TGTGCCAGCAGCTTAGCGGCAGGGGGGAACTATGGCTACACCTTC.

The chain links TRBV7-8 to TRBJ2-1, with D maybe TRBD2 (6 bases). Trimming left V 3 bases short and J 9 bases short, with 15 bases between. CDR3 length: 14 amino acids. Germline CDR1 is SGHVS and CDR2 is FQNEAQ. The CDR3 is CASSFPELAAEQFF. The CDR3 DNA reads TGTGCCAGCAGCTTTCCCGAACTAGCAGCTGAGCAGTTCTTC.

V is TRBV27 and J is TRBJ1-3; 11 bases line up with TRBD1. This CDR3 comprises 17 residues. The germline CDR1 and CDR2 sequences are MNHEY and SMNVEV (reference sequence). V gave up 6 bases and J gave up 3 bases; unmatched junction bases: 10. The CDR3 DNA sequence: TGTGCCAGCAGCCAGGTCCCGGGACAGGGGGTTGGAAACACCATATATTTT. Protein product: CASSQVPGQGVGNTIYF.

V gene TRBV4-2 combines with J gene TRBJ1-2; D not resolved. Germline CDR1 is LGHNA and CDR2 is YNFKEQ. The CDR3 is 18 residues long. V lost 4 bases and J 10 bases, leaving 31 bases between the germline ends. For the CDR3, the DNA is TGTGCCAGCAGCCGCTTACACCAGGCCTCACTTATCCGAATTGCCTACACCTTC. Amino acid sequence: CASSRLHQASLIRIAYTF.

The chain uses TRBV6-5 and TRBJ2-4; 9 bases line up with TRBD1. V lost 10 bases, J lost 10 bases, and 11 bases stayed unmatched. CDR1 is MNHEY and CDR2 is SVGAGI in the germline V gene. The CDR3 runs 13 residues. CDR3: CATLPGQGGIQYF. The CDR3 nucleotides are TGTGCCACCTTACCGGGACAGGGAGGGATTCAGTACTTC.

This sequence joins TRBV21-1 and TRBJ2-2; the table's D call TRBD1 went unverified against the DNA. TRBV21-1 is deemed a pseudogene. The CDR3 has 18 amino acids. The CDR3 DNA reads TGTGCCAGCAACCATCAGCCCGGTGGGACAGGGGGGACCGGGGAGCTGTTTTTT. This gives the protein CASNHQPGGTGGTGELFF.

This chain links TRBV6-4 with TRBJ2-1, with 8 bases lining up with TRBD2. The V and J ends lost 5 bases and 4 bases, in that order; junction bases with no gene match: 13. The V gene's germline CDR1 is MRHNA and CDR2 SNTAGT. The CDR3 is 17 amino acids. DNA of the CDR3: TGTGCCAGCAGTCTTCGCGGAAGCGGGAGAGCTTACAATGAGCAGTTCTTC. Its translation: CASSLRGSGRAYNEQFF.

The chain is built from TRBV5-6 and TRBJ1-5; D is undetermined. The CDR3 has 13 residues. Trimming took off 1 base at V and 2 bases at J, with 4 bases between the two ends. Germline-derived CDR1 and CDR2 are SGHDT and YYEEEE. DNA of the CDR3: TGTGCCAGCAGCTTGCTTGGCAATCAGCCCCAGCATTTT. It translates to CASSLLGNQPQHF.

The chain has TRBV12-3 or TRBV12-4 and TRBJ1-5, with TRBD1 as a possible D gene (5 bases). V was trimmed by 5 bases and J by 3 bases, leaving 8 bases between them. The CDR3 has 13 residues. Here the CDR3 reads CASSVTVNQPQHF. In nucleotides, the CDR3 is TGTGCCAGCAGTGTGACAGTCAATCAGCCCCAGCATTTT.

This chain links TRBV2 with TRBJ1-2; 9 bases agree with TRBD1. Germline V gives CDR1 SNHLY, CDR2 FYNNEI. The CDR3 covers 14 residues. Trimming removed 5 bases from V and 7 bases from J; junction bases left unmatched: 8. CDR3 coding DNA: TGTGCCAGCAGTTCTACAGGGGGCGCGGGTGGCTACACCTTC. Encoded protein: CASSSTGGAGGYTF. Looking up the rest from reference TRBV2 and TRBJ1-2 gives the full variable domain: EPEVTQTPSHQVTQMGQEVILRCVPISNHLYFYWYRQILGQKVEFLVSFYNNEISEKSEIFDDQFSVERPDGSNFTLKIRSTKLEDSAMYFCASSSTGGAGGYTFGSGTRLTVV.

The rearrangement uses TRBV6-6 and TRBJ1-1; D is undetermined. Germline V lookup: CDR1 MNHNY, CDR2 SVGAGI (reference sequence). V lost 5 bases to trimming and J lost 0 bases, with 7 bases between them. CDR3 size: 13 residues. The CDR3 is CASSRSMNTEAFF. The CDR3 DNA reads TGTGCCAGCAGTCGATCCATGAACACTGAAGCTTTCTTT.

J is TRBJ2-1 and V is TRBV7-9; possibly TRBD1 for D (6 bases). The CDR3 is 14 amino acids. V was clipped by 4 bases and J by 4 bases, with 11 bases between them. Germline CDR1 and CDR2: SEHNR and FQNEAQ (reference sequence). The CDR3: CASSWTATYNEQFF. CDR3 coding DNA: TGTGCCAGCAGCTGGACAGCCACTTACAATGAGCAGTTCTTC.

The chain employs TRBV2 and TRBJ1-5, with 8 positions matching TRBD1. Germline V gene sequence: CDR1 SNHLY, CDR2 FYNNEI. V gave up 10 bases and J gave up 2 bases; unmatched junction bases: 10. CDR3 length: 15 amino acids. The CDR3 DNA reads TGTGCCACCCAAGAGGACAGGGTCGGCAATCAGCCCCAGCATTTT. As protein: CATQEDRVGNQPQHF.

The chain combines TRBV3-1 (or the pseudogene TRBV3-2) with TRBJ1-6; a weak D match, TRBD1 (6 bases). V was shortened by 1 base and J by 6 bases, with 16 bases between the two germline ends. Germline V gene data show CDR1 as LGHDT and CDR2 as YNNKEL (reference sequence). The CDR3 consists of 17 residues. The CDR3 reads CASSQVLTGKINSPLHF. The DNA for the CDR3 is TGTGCCAGCAGCCAAGTGTTGACAGGCAAGATTAATTCACCCCTCCACTTT.

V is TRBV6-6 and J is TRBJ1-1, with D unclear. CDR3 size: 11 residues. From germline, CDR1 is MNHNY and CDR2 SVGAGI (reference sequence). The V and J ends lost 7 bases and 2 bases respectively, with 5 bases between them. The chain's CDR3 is CASTLNTEAFF. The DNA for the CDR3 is TGTGCCAGCACCCTCAACACTGAAGCTTTCTTT.

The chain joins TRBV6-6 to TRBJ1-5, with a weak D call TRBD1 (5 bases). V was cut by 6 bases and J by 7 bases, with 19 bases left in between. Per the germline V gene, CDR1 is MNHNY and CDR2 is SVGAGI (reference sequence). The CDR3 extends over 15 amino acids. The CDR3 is CASSPTGSQGQPQHF. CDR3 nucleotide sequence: TGTGCCAGCAGCCCTACAGGAAGCCAAGGCCAGCCCCAGCATTTT.

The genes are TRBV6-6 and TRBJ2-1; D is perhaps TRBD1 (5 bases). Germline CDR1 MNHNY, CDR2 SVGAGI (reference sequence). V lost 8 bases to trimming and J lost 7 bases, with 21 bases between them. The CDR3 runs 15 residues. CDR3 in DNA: TGTGCCAGCTCATTTACAGGCTGGATTGGTAATGAGCAGTTCTTC. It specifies CASSFTGWIGNEQFF.